These 21 T cell receptor beta chains were all obtained from the same sample, sequenced in a study of cytomegalovirus exposure and HLA in healthy donors. The PCR ran on 60 Vbeta and 13 Jbeta primers. TCRdb's table, derived via immunoSEQ multiplex PCR, lists solely in-frame clones and lacks some. The sample consists of roughly 70,000 clones, roughly 79% of them appearing once. Sequencing was carried out using PBMCs. The source of these receptors is a man in his fifties or sixties in good health and CMV-seronegative.

The chain links TRBV5-1 to TRBJ2-5; TRBD2 aligns across 9 bases. V shed 4 bases, J shed 2 bases, and the junction held 6 bases outside the gene matches. Germline loops: CDR1 SGHRS, CDR2 YFSETQ. The CDR3 runs to 15 residues. The CDR3 loop is CASSPDGLAQETQYF. The CDR3 region has the DNA TGCGCCAGCAGCCCAGATGGACTAGCGCAAGAGACCCAGTACTTC.

Concerning this clone: Additional DNA sequences in this sample encode the identical CDR3. V is TRBV6-1 and J is TRBJ1-2; a weak D match, TRBD1 (5 bases). The ends were cut back, 3 bases at V and 2 bases at J, with 16 bases in the middle. Germline CDR1 is MNHNS and CDR2 is SASEGT. This CDR3 comprises 16 residues. The CDR3 protein is CASSDPVTAPNYGYTF. The CDR3 DNA sequence: TGTGCCAGCAGTGACCCCGTGACAGCACCCAACTATGGCTACACCTTC.

The chain couples TRBV30 to TRBJ1-2; D is undetermined. CDR3 length: 12 amino acids. V lost 1 base to trimming and J lost 7 bases, with 10 bases between them. Looked up from germline, CDR1 is GTSNPN and CDR2 is SVGIG (reference sequence). CDR3 sequence (DNA): TGTGCCTGGAGTGCCGGGGTAGGTGGCTACACCTTC. Its protein product is CAWSAGVGGYTF. The full variable domain, rest sourced from reference TRBV30 and TRBJ1-2, is SQTIHQWPATLVQPVGSPLSLECTVEGTSNPNLYWYRQAAGRGLQLLFYSVGIGQISSEVPQNLSASRPQDRQFILSSKKLLLSDSGFYLCAWSAGVGGYTFGSGTRLTVV.

The chain employs TRBV11-3 and TRBJ2-1, with D perhaps matching TRBD2 (7 bases). CDR1 is SGHNT and CDR2 is YENEEA in the germline V gene. Trimming took 1 base from V and 0 from J, leaving 13 bases between them. The CDR3 totals 17 residues. The CDR3 loop is CASSLARGQSSYNEQFF. The CDR3 region has the DNA TGTGCCAGCAGCTTAGCGCGGGGGCAGAGCTCCTACAATGAGCAGTTCTTC.

This rearrangement joins TRBV7-6 to TRBJ1-2, with D tentatively TRBD1 (6 bases). This CDR3 is built from 13 residues. Per the germline V gene, CDR1 is SGHVS and CDR2 is FNYEAQ. V was trimmed by 5 bases and J by 2 bases, leaving 9 bases between them. CDR3 region: CASSPTGNYGYTF. In nucleotides, the CDR3 is TGTGCCAGCAGCCCTACAGGGAACTATGGCTACACCTTC.

This clone came up once. This rearrangement joins TRBV7-3 to TRBJ1-2; weak D call: TRBD1 (5 bases). This CDR3 has 16 residues. The V gene lost 5 bases and the J gene lost 0 bases, with 16 bases spanning the gap. Germline assignment: CDR1 SGHTA and CDR2 FQGTGA. CDR3: CASSPQGTKANYGYTF. The DNA for the CDR3 is TGTGCCAGCAGCCCCCAGGGCACCAAAGCTAACTATGGCTACACCTTC. The whole variable domain, filled in from reference TRBV7-3 and TRBJ1-2, reads GAGVSQTPSNKVTEKGKYVELRCDPISGHTALYWYRQSLGQGPEFLIYFQGTGAADDSGLPNDRFFAVRPEGSVSTLKIQRTERGDSAVYLCASSPQGTKANYGYTFGSGTRLTVV.

The V gene is TRBV25-1, the J gene TRBJ1-3; D is unresolved. The germline CDR1 and CDR2 sequences are MGHDK and SYGVNS. V dropped 5 bases and J dropped 0 bases, with 8 bases sitting between them. CDR3 length equals 14 residues. CDR3 residues: CASSPAGSGNTIYF. The CDR3 coding sequence is TGTGCCAGCAGTCCGGCGGGCTCTGGAAACACCATATATTTT.

This clone was counted between two and nine times. V is TRBV29-1 and J is TRBJ2-1; TRBD1 matches 8 bases. CDR1 and CDR2 (germline): SQVTM, ANQGSEA. The CDR3 totals 13 residues. V gave up 4 bases and J gave up 6 bases; unmatched junction bases: 5. The CDR3 loop reads CSVGTGNFNEQFF. The CDR3, as DNA: TGCAGCGTTGGGACAGGGAATTTCAATGAGCAGTTCTTC.

DNA of the CDR3: TGTGCCAGCAGCTATACAGGGGGCACTGAAGCTTTCTTT. Its protein is CASSYTGGTEAFF. The genes are TRBV7-2 and TRBJ1-1; 8 bases are a match to TRBD1. Germline loops: CDR1 SGHTA, CDR2 FQGNSA. CDR3 length: 13 residues. J gave up 4 bases and V 4 bases, and 2 bases lay outside the gene matches. The full variable domain, completed using reference TRBV7-2 and TRBJ1-1, is GAGVSQSPSNKVTEKGKDVELRCDPISGHTALYWYRQSLGQGLEFLIYFQGNSAPDKSGLPSDRFSAERTGGSVSTLTIQRTQQEDSAVYLCASSYTGGTEAFFGQGTRLTVV.

The chain joins TRBV29-1 to TRBJ1-2; perhaps TRBD1 as D (6 bases). Per the germline V gene, CDR1 is SQVTM and CDR2 is ANQGSEA. The length of the CDR3 is 13 residues. The V gene lost 3 bases and the J gene lost 4 bases, with 12 bases spanning the gap. For the CDR3, the DNA is TGCAGCGTTGATTCAGGGGTGGGCTATGGCTACACCTTC. Amino acid sequence: CSVDSGVGYGYTF.

This clone appeared a few times. J is TRBJ2-4 and V is TRBV5-5, with 7 bases matching TRBD2. V shed 0 bases, J shed 1 base, and the junction held 10 bases outside the gene matches. The CDR3 is 18 amino acids. Germline CDR1 is SGHKS and CDR2 is YYEKEE (reference sequence). CDR3 DNA sequence: TGTGCCAGCAGCTTGGGGGCGGGACTATCGTCTGCCAAAAACATTCAGTACTTC. Amino acids: CASSLGAGLSSAKNIQYF.

In its sample, this clone was seen a few times. The chain couples TRBV6-5 to TRBJ1-1; TRBD1 is a possible D gene (5 bases). CDR3 length: 12 residues. CDR1 MNHEY and CDR2 SVGAGI come from the germline V gene. Trimming left V 6 bases short and J 10 bases short, with 15 bases between. The chain's CDR3 is CASRTPGKGAFF. The CDR3 nucleotides read TGTGCCAGCAGGACCCCAGGGAAGGGAGCTTTCTTT.

V usage is TRBV29-1 and J usage is TRBJ1-5; 7 bases fit TRBD1. This CDR3 spans 14 amino acids. Germline V gene data show CDR1 as SQVTM and CDR2 as ANQGSEA. The junction had 11 bases not matched to a gene; V was cut back by 4 bases and J by 8 bases. DNA for the CDR3: TGCAGCGTTGCGGACAGGATGGGTTTGGAGCCCCAGCATTTT. This gives the protein CSVADRMGLEPQHF.

The chain couples TRBV28 to TRBJ2-4; TRBD1 is a possible D gene (6 bases). Trimming pared 6 bases from V and 0 bases from J, leaving 18 bases between. This CDR3 is built from 17 residues. Germline V CDR1 and CDR2: MDHEN, SYDVKM. The chain's CDR3 is CASSHRVGDLAKNIQYF. CDR3 DNA sequence: TGTGCCAGCAGCCACAGGGTCGGGGACCTAGCCAAAAACATTCAGTACTTC.

The J gene is TRBJ2-7, the V gene TRBV5-1, with 7 bases that match TRBD1. In germline, CDR1 is SGHRS, CDR2 YFSETQ. V gave up 0 bases and J gave up 5 bases; unmatched junction bases: 5. CDR3 length equals 14 residues. CDR3: CASSLDRTGDEQYF. CDR3 in DNA: TGCGCCAGCAGCTTGGACAGGACAGGAGACGAGCAGTACTTC.

This clone was picked up one time. The rearrangement joins TRBV5-8 to TRBJ1-5; D is perhaps TRBD1 (6 bases). Germline CDR1 reads SGHTS; CDR2 reads YDEGEE. Trimming cost V 7 bases and J 1 base, with 9 bases left between them. This CDR3 contains 13 residues. CDR3 residues: CASRRGSNQPQHF. The CDR3 region has the DNA TGTGCCAGCCGAAGGGGGAGCAATCAGCCCCAGCATTTT. Drawing the rest from reference TRBV5-8 and TRBJ1-5, the complete variable domain is EAGVTQSPTHLIKTRGQQATLRCSPISGHTSVYWYQQALGLGLQFLLWYDEGEERNRGNFPPRFSGRQFPNYSSELNVNALELEDSALYLCASRRGSNQPQHFGDGTRLSIL.

V gene TRBV4-2 combines with J gene TRBJ2-1; 8 bases are a match to TRBD2. The germline gives CDR1 LGHNA, CDR2 YNFKEQ. This CDR3 is built from 16 residues. J gave up 7 bases and V 0 bases, and 8 bases lay outside the gene matches. The CDR3 spells CASSQDRSGGLNEQFF. For the CDR3, the DNA is TGTGCCAGCAGCCAAGATAGAAGCGGGGGCCTGAATGAGCAGTTCTTC.

This clone showed up just a few times. The chain couples TRBV4-1 to TRBJ1-2; 10 nucleotides line up with TRBD1. The CDR3 is made up of 18 amino acids. Germline-derived CDR1 and CDR2 are MGHRA and YSYEKL. Trimming removed 0 bases from V and 3 bases from J; junction bases left unmatched: 10. In DNA, the CDR3 is TGCGCCAGCAGCCAAGAAAACTCGGACAGGGGGTGGGACTATGGCTACACCTTC. It is translated as CASSQENSDRGWDYGYTF.

The V gene is TRBV27, the J gene TRBJ2-7, with 9 bases fitting TRBD2. Looked up from germline, CDR1 is MNHEY and CDR2 is SMNVEV (reference sequence). V was clipped by 5 bases and J by 6 bases; unmatched bases: 14. The CDR3 sequence is 16 residues long. The CDR3 protein is CASSTRPGLAYAEQYF. The CDR3 DNA follows: TGTGCCAGCAGTACGCGACCGGGACTAGCATACGCCGAGCAGTACTTC.

In this sample, this clone turned up once. The J gene is TRBJ1-5, the V gene TRBV9, with 8 bases matching TRBD1. This CDR3 has 14 residues. Germline V lookup: CDR1 SGDLS, CDR2 YYNGEE. With V trimmed by 3 bases and J by 6 bases, 5 bases remained unmatched. CDR3 in amino acids: CASSDTGGIQPQHF. CDR3 sequence (DNA): TGTGCCAGCAGCGACACAGGGGGTATTCAGCCCCAGCATTTT.

The chain couples TRBV4-2 to TRBJ1-6, with a tentative D call TRBD1 (6 bases). Germline V lookup: CDR1 LGHNA, CDR2 YNFKEQ. The CDR3 totals 16 residues. Deletions cut 0 bases from V and 6 bases from J, with 12 bases between. The CDR3 loop is CASSQDAVRGNSPLHF. The CDR3 bases are TGTGCCAGCAGCCAAGACGCGGTCAGGGGTAATTCACCCCTCCACTTT.